A selection of T cell receptor beta chains follows, all from one sample in a study of PD-1 blockade in classical Hodgkin lymphoma. Profiling relied on immunoSEQ multiplex PCR, and the TCRdb table lists in-frame clones only, not all of them. The data show tens of thousands of clones, around 80% seen once. Sample: peripheral blood mononuclear cells (PBMCs), taken before the fourth cycle of nivolumab. These receptors came from a human donor with classical Hodgkin lymphoma. Each CDR3 is given without its conserved first and last residue.

J gene | V gene | CDR3 protein
TRBJ2-1 | TRBV7-8 | ASSRLNEQF
TRBJ2-3 | TRBV7-9 | ASSYPGLAGTDTQY
TRBJ2-5 | TRBV5-5 | ATSTGSAQETQY
TRBJ1-2 | TRBV6-9 | ASSYSPKGTECVYT
TRBJ1-2 | TRBV4-3 | ASSQGQFYGYT
TRBJ2-7 | TRBV18 | ASSGVMGEQY
TRBJ1-4 | TRBV7-3 | ASSLSEIGSNEKLF
TRBJ2-3 | TRBV5-4 | ASSFSLAGTDTQY
TRBJ2-7 | TRBV4-2 | ASSQGPQGTYEQY
TRBJ1-4 | TRBV9 | ASSGGTLNEKLF
TRBJ2-2 | TRBV6-5 | ASSWARGNTGELF
TRBJ2-5 | TRBV6-6 | ASSPSSGGARETQY
TRBJ1-1 | TRBV5-5 | ASSFQGNTEAF
TRBJ1-2 | TRBV9 | ASSVASGADGYT
TRBJ1-5 | TRBV4-1 | ASSPGTGGNQSQH
TRBJ1-1 | TRBV5-1 | ASSLYGPSNTEAF
TRBJ1-2 | TRBV4-1 | ASSQGQATNYGYT
TRBJ2-7 | TRBV27 | ASSPEYRTYEQY
TRBJ1-3 | TRBV7-2 | ASSPDRSGNTIY
TRBJ1-5 | TRBV11-2 | ASSLGGGNQPQH
TRBJ1-5 | TRBV7-3 | ASSLTLDSPQH
TRBJ2-2 | TRBV5-4 | ASSSGTSGRVTGELF
TRBJ1-1 | TRBV11-1 | ASSLGGAENTEAF
TRBJ1-1 | TRBV2 | ASSETGQGSGEAF
TRBJ2-1 | TRBV6-6 | ASKITGPFLEQF
TRBJ2-1 | TRBV7-2 | ASSLAPTQPSSYNEQF
TRBJ1-3 | TRBV11-2 | ASSSPYGARTPGNTIY
TRBJ1-5 | TRBV27 | ASSVGQGSNQPQH
TRBJ2-1 | TRBV7-3 | ASSLTSSSYNEQF
TRBJ2-3 | TRBV10-2 | ASSRREGTDTQY
TRBJ1-2 | TRBV18 | ASSPYRDYGYT
TRBJ2-1 | TRBV29-1 | SVEDGVDRYNEQF
TRBJ2-3 | TRBV5-1 | ASRPTLRPSTDTQY
TRBJ1-2 | TRBV29-1 | SVEEARGLGGYT
TRBJ2-7 | TRBV7-2 | ASSLASGRNHEQY
TRBJ2-5 | TRBV9 | ASTRNRGATQETQY
TRBJ2-5 | TRBV5-3 | ARSYKTTRLTETQY
TRBJ2-1 | TRBV5-1 | ASSLVAGVLNEQF
TRBJ1-2 | TRBV5-5 | ASSQSAGQNYGYT
TRBJ2-1 | TRBV4-2 | ASSQLRESPNNEQF
TRBJ2-1 | TRBV10-2 | ASSEAPLSSYNEQF
TRBJ1-4 | TRBV11-2 | ASSLDRVGEKLF
TRBJ2-7 | TRBV18 | ASSPGLADDYEQY
TRBJ1-6 | TRBV18 | ASSPAGTGTYSPLH
TRBJ1-4 | TRBV6-5 | ASSYSGPTNEKLF
TRBJ2-3 | TRBV5-6 | ASSQYRITDTQY
TRBJ1-1 | TRBV5-1 | ASSQAGVSEAF
TRBJ2-7 | TRBV18 | ASSPGGTRADEQY